Here is one TCR beta chain with its context. A much larger clone is a single base away; this may be a read error. No conserved phenylalanine or tryptophan ends this CDR3, so it is likely a read error. This record comes from a study of Graves' ophthalmopathy and Graves' hyperthyroidism. Deletions cut 6 bases from V and 6 bases from J, with 8 bases between. The CDR3 has 11 amino acids. Scientists amplified the TCR beta CDR3 regions from RNA transcripts. HTBI primers were used in a first-round RT-PCR, which preceded a second-round multiplex PCR. TCRdb reprocessed the multiplex PCR reads with MiXCR, giving one entry per CDR3 protein. The sample yields 900,000 to 1,200,000 distinct CDR3 sequences, less than 45% seen once.

This clonotype was sampled from an adult man with Graves' hyperthyroidism. This chain connects TRBV12-3 or TRBV12-4 to TRBJ1-1; D is ambiguous. The sample comprised peripheral blood or thyroid tissue (not recorded which). The CDR3 DNA follows: TGTGCCAGCAGATCAGGAGCTGAAGCTTTCCTT. This sequence encodes CASRSGAEAFL.